These 19 T cell receptor beta chains were sequenced from one sample in a study of T cell responses to AZD1222 COVID-19 vaccine. Sequencing used immunoSEQ multiplex PCR; TCRdb keeps in-frame clones, though not all of them. Of 160,000 or so clones detected, more than 85% appear once; the ten largest clones hold less than 1.6%. The sample consisted of peripheral blood, taken 28 days after the second AZD1222 dose. The receptors stem from an adult who received the AZD1222 COVID-19 vaccine.

The chain uses TRBV7-9 and TRBJ1-3; D may be TRBD1 (6 bases). The CDR3 is made up of 13 amino acids. CDR1 is SEHNR and CDR2 is FQNEAQ in the germline V gene (reference sequence). Trimming removed 2 bases from V and 7 bases from J, with 9 bases in between. CDR3 residues: CASSLSGVNTIYF. The CDR3, as DNA: TGTGCCAGCAGCTTATCAGGGGTGAACACCATATATTTT.

This chain links TRBV18 with TRBJ1-5; 7 nucleotides align to TRBD1. Germline-derived CDR1 and CDR2 are KGHSH and LQKENI. Trimming took 6 bases from V and 2 from J; bases not matched to a gene: 22. The CDR3 consists of 20 residues. CDR3 residues: CASSQRARQGSKGGNQPQHF. The CDR3 nucleotides read TGTGCCAGCTCCCAAAGGGCCCGACAGGGTTCTAAGGGCGGCAATCAGCCCCAGCATTTT.

Regarding this clone: Without the conserved terminal phenylalanine or tryptophan, this CDR3 likely stems from a read error. The V and J genes are TRBV7-9 and TRBJ2-7, with TRBD1 matching 8 bases. Germline trimming cut 5 bases from V and 6 bases from J; bases unmatched to any gene: 15. The germline V gene has CDR1 SEHNR and CDR2 FQNEAQ (reference sequence). The CDR3 runs 16 residues. The DNA of the CDR3 is TGTGCCAGCAGCGCGTCACAGGGGGGCGGCGGAGGCGAGCAGTACCTC. Amino acids: CASSASQGGGGGEQYL.

J is TRBJ2-1 and V is TRBV14; 8 nucleotides align to TRBD2. Unmatched junction bases numbered 17, after V lost 2 bases and J lost 8 bases. This CDR3 region has 18 residues. Germline V gene data show CDR1 as SGHDN and CDR2 as FVKESK. The CDR3: CASSQLSGFSGMVYEQFF. The CDR3 bases are TGTGCCAGCAGCCAATTAAGTGGTTTTAGCGGGATGGTGTATGAGCAGTTCTTC.

The CDR3 reads CASSLTAGRATNEKLFF. In DNA form, the CDR3 reads TGTGCCAGCAGCTTAACGGCGGGGAGAGCAACTAATGAAAAACTGTTTTTT. The rearrangement links TRBV13 to TRBJ1-4; no clear D. V was cut by 2 bases and J by 0 bases, with 13 bases left in between. This CDR3 has 17 amino acids. Germline CDR1 reads PRHDT; CDR2 reads FYEKMQ (reference sequence).

The chain recombines TRBV14 with TRBJ1-2, with D perhaps matching TRBD1 (6 bases). The CDR3 sequence is 15 residues long. CDR1 SGHDN and CDR2 FVKESK come from the germline V gene. Trimming took off 1 base at V and 8 bases at J, with 17 bases between the two ends. The CDR3 DNA reads TGTGCCAGCAGCCAAGGCCCCGACAGGTTGGGGGGCTACACCTTC. This sequence encodes CASSQGPDRLGGYTF.

The chain employs TRBV6-5 and TRBJ1-1, with unresolved D. Germline V gives CDR1 MNHEY, CDR2 SVGAGI. The CDR3 runs to 16 residues. V lost 0 bases and J 0 bases, leaving 11 bases between the germline ends. As DNA, the CDR3 is TGTGCCAGCAGTTACTCGAATCTTCTTGTGAACACTGAAGCTTTCTTT. It is translated as CASSYSNLLVNTEAFF.

The V gene is TRBV4-1, the J gene TRBJ1-5, with D unresolved. This CDR3 is built from 17 residues. Germline CDR1 is MGHRA and CDR2 is YSYEKL. V lost 5 bases to trimming and J lost 0 bases, with 17 bases between them. As DNA, the CDR3 is TGCGCCAGCAGCGAATACACTGACGGAACTAGCAATCAGCCCCAGCATTTT. Protein product: CASSEYTDGTSNQPQHF.

The J gene is TRBJ1-1, the V gene TRBV30, with a weak D call TRBD1 (5 bases). The CDR3 consists of 13 residues. The ends were cut back, 2 bases at V and 0 bases at J, with 7 bases in the middle. Germline V lookup: CDR1 GTSNPN, CDR2 SVGIG (reference sequence). The CDR3 loop reads CAWSRGLNTEAFF. The CDR3 nucleotides are TGTGCCTGGAGTCGGGGGTTGAACACTGAAGCTTTCTTT.

V usage is TRBV18 and J usage is TRBJ2-5, with a weak D call TRBD2 (6 bases). Trimming cost V 5 bases and J 2 bases, with 9 bases left between them. Germline V gene data show CDR1 as KGHSH and CDR2 as LQKENI. This CDR3 contains 13 residues. Written as DNA, the CDR3 is TGTGCCAGCTCATGGCGGGGACAAGAGACCCAGTACTTC. Protein product: CASSWRGQETQYF.

The chain joins TRBV9 to TRBJ1-6; D remains ambiguous. The CDR3 is made up of 10 amino acids. Germline values: CDR1 SGDLS, CDR2 YYNGEE. The V gene lost 2 bases and the J gene lost 11 bases, with 2 bases spanning the gap. CDR3 coding DNA: TGTGCCAGCAGCGTCGCACCCCTCCACTTT. As protein: CASSVAPLHF.

The chain links TRBV5-6 to TRBJ1-2, with unresolved D. V was pared by 0 bases and J by 3 bases, with 6 bases between. Germline assignment: CDR1 SGHDT and CDR2 YYEEEE. This CDR3 is built from 13 residues. CDR3 coding DNA: TGTGCCAGCAGCTTGGGGGGTCACTATGGCTACACCTTC. Encoded protein: CASSLGGHYGYTF.

The rearrangement uses TRBV7-6 and TRBJ1-3; 8 positions match TRBD1. The J segment lost 4 bases and the V segment lost 5 bases, leaving 10 bases of the junction unmatched. Germline assignment: CDR1 SGHVS and CDR2 FNYEAQ. The CDR3 sequence is 16 residues long. The CDR3 region has the DNA TGTGCCAGCAGCCCAGGGGGCCTCACGTACGGAAACACCATATATTTT. Its translation is CASSPGGLTYGNTIYF.

The chain has TRBV2 and TRBJ1-1, with D possibly TRBD1 on 6 matching bases. This CDR3 spans 12 amino acids. With 6 bases removed from V and 4 bases from J, the gap between germline ends came to 9 bases. Germline loops: CDR1 SNHLY, CDR2 FYNNEI. CDR3 protein: CASRSGVTEAFF. In DNA, the CDR3 is TGTGCCAGCAGGTCAGGGGTCACTGAAGCTTTCTTT.

The chain links TRBV6-2 or TRBV6-3 to TRBJ1-5; D is ambiguous. CDR3 length: 15 amino acids. Germline V gives CDR1 MNHEY, CDR2 SVGEGT. Trimming pared 2 bases from V and 6 bases from J, leaving 14 bases between. The CDR3: CASSYLRTEPQPQHF. CDR3 coding DNA: TGTGCCAGCAGTTACCTGAGGACGGAACCTCAGCCCCAGCATTTT.

V usage is TRBV5-1 and J usage is TRBJ2-3; TRBD1 might be the D (5 bases). V was shortened by 7 bases and J by 2 bases, with 17 bases between the two germline ends. The CDR3 is made up of 15 amino acids. Per germline, CDR1 SGHRS and CDR2 YFSETQ. The CDR3 DNA reads as TGCGCCAGCTCTCGAAGTGGGGCTGACACAGATACGCAGTATTTT. It yields the protein CASSRSGADTDTQYF.

The chain is built from TRBV12-5 and TRBJ1-2; D ambiguous. Trimming removed 3 bases at V and 4 bases at J, with 9 bases between. CDR3 length equals 13 residues. Germline V gene sequence: CDR1 LGHNT, CDR2 FRNRAP. This CDR3 is CASGFGEPYGYTF. The CDR3 region has the DNA TGTGCTAGTGGTTTTGGGGAACCCTATGGCTACACCTTC.

Notes on this clone: Germline is not matched at one junction end, which may reflect a read error. The rearrangement links TRBV12-3 or TRBV12-4 to TRBJ2-7, with TRBD1 matching 8 bases. The CDR3 runs 13 residues. This CDR3 is CASTGQGSNEQYF. The CDR3 coding sequence is TGTGCCAGCACCGGACAGGGCTCCAACGAGCAGTACTTC.

This sequence joins TRBV13 and TRBJ1-1; TRBD1 agrees at 7 bases. V lost 5 bases, J lost 5 bases, and 5 bases stayed unmatched. The germline gives CDR1 PRHDT, CDR2 FYEKMQ (reference sequence). CDR3 size: 13 residues. CDR3 bases: TGTGCCAGCAGCCCGGACAGGCCGACTGAAGCTTTCTTT. It is translated as CASSPDRPTEAFF.